These 12 T cell receptor beta chains share one sample of origin, sequenced in a study of T cells in Graves' hyperthyroidism and ophthalmopathy. TCR beta CDR3 regions were amplified from RNA. When the TCR CDR3 underwent first-round RT-PCR, the HTBI primer set was used. TCRdb re-called the multiplex PCR reads with MiXCR, one entry per CDR3 protein. This table holds about 400,000 distinct CDR3 sequences, over 12% found once. The sample consisted of blood. The receptors were gathered from a man between 50 and 59 years old with Graves' ophthalmopathy.

The chain has TRBV25-1 and TRBJ1-2; the D gene is possibly TRBD1 (5 bases). V was cut by 8 bases and J by 4 bases, with 14 bases left in between. The CDR3 runs 13 residues. The germline V gene encodes CDR1 MGHDK and CDR2 SYGVNS. In DNA, the CDR3 is TGTGCCAGCTCCAAGGAGGGGAGCTATGGCTACACCTTC. Its translation is CASSKEGSYGYTF.

This clonotype was picked up many times. The gene calls are TRBV5-1 and TRBJ2-5; no clear D. In germline, CDR1 is SGHRS, CDR2 YFSETQ. The CDR3 runs to 15 residues. The germline V and J ends were trimmed by 3 bases and 2 bases, with 14 bases remaining between them. The CDR3 here is CASSSSRRSQETQYF. The CDR3, as DNA: TGCGCCAGCAGCTCATCTCGCCGGAGTCAAGAGACCCAGTACTTC.

This clonotype was seen many times. The chain carries TRBV27 and TRBJ1-2, with a tentative D call TRBD1 (5 bases). This CDR3 region has 14 residues. V was clipped by 5 bases and J by 5 bases, with 15 bases between them. CDR1 MNHEY and CDR2 SMNVEV come from the germline V gene (reference sequence). The DNA of the CDR3 is TGTGCCAGCAGTCCGAGGCCCCAGGGATATGGCTACACCTTC. Translation: CASSPRPQGYGYTF.

This clonotype was detected many times. This may be a read error: a much more frequent sequence differs by one nucleotide. V and J are TRBV12-3 or TRBV12-4 and TRBJ1-1; D is ambiguous. This CDR3 has 11 residues. Trimming pared 6 bases from V and 0 bases from J, leaving 2 bases between. The CDR3 DNA is TGTGCCAGCAGGCTGAACACTGAAGCTTTCTTT. Amino acid sequence: CASRLNTEAFF.

This clonotype has at least ten counts. The chain joins TRBV11-2 to TRBJ2-5, with 7 bases aligning to TRBD1. With V trimmed by 2 bases and J by 3 bases, 6 bases remained unmatched. Germline lookup yields CDR1 SGHAT and CDR2 FQNNGV. The CDR3 extends over 15 amino acids. The CDR3 loop is CASSLSGTDKETQYF. Here the CDR3 DNA reads TGTGCCAGCAGCTTATCCGGGACAGACAAAGAGACCCAGTACTTC.

Only a few counts were recorded for this clonotype. This rearrangement joins TRBV3-1 to TRBJ2-4; 11 bases fit TRBD2. The germline V gene has CDR1 LGHDT and CDR2 YNNKEL (reference sequence). CDR3 length equals 17 residues. V shed 1 base and J 7 bases; nucleotides not matched to a gene: 9. The CDR3 loop is CASSQGISGRAPNIQYF. The DNA of the CDR3 is TGTGCCAGCAGCCAAGGGATTAGCGGGAGGGCCCCGAACATTCAGTACTTC.

This clonotype came up many times. The chain uses TRBV28 and TRBJ1-2; D perhaps matches TRBD1 (6 bases). V was trimmed by 2 bases and J by 3 bases, leaving 10 bases between them. The CDR3 contains 14 residues. The germline V gene encodes CDR1 MDHEN and CDR2 SYDVKM. DNA for the CDR3: TGTGCCAGCAGTTTAGGGGGCGAGGACTATGGCTACACCTTC. Protein: CASSLGGEDYGYTF.

The chain employs TRBV28 and TRBJ1-5; D may be TRBD1 (5 bases). The CDR3 has 14 amino acids. CDR1 and CDR2 from the germline V gene are MDHEN and SYDVKM. V was cut by 7 bases and J by 6 bases, with 16 bases left in between. CDR3 protein: CASNPEGLGQPQHF. In DNA, the CDR3 is TGTGCCAGCAACCCTGAGGGGCTGGGTCAGCCCCAGCATTTT.

This clonotype was recorded at least ten times. The V call is TRBV12-5, the J call TRBJ2-7; TRBD2 matches 14 bases. V lost 2 bases and J lost 3; bases outside the gene matches: 12. The V gene's germline CDR1 is LGHNT and CDR2 FRNRAP. The CDR3 is made up of 19 amino acids. CDR3: CASGLSLGLAGGSNYEQYF. The DNA of the CDR3 is TGTGCTAGTGGTTTGTCCCTTGGACTAGCGGGAGGTTCGAACTACGAGCAGTACTTC. The variable domain in full, completed from reference TRBV12-5 and TRBJ2-7, reads DARVTQTPRHKVTEMGQEVTMRCQPILGHNTVFWYRQTMMQGLELLAYFRNRAPLDDSGMPKDRFSAEMPDATLATLKIQPSEPRDSAVYFCASGLSLGLAGGSNYEQYFGPGTRLTVT.

The chain uses TRBV7-2 and TRBJ2-1, with 8 nucleotides matching TRBD2. The junction had 5 bases not matched to a gene; V was cut back by 2 bases and J by 5 bases. Germline V lookup: CDR1 SGHTA, CDR2 FQGNSA. The CDR3 extends over 15 amino acids. The CDR3 DNA follows: TGTGCCAGCAGCTTAACAAGCGGGAGTAACAATGAGCAGTTCTTC. It codes for CASSLTSGSNNEQFF.

The chain recombines TRBV6-1 with TRBJ2-1, with 7 bases that match TRBD1. J was trimmed by 10 bases and V by 7 bases; bases with no gene match: 10. The CDR3 contains 13 residues. Germline loops: CDR1 MNHNS, CDR2 SASEGT. The CDR3 protein is CASTIYRGWEQFF. The DNA for the CDR3 is TGTGCCAGCACGATCTACAGGGGTTGGGAGCAGTTCTTC.

The chain is built from TRBV6-9 and TRBJ2-4; D is uncertain. The CDR3 totals 12 residues. Germline V gives CDR1 MNHGY, CDR2 SVAAGI. V lost 5 bases, J lost 12 bases, and 14 bases lay in between. The CDR3 DNA sequence: TGTGCCAGCAGTAACCGGATACTTGATCAGTACTTC. Protein: CASSNRILDQYF.